These 9 T cell receptor beta chains originate from one sample sequenced in a study of cytomegalovirus exposure and HLA in healthy donors. Both 60 Vbeta primers and 13 Jbeta primers went into the PCR. Repertoires were generated with immunoSEQ multiplex PCR, while TCRdb's copy carries only in-frame clones and drops some. Of about 120,000 clones listed, roughly three fifths are singletons. Specimen: PBMCs. These receptors all stem from a man aged 18 to 29 in good health and CMV-seronegative.

The gene calls are TRBV14 and TRBJ1-2; 8 bases are shared with TRBD1. V was pared by 4 bases and J by 4 bases, with 11 bases of the junction left unmatched. The CDR3 sequence is 16 residues long. The germline CDR1 and CDR2 sequences are SGHDN and FVKESK. CDR3 in amino acids: CASSPVTGTGSYGYTF. For the CDR3, the DNA is TGTGCCAGCAGCCCAGTCACCGGGACAGGAAGCTATGGCTACACCTTC. The entire variable domain, with the rest obtained from reference TRBV14 and TRBJ1-2, is as follows: EAGVTQFPSHSVIEKGQTVTLRCDPISGHDNLYWYRRVMGKEIKFLLHFVKESKQDESGMPNNRFLAERTGGTYSTLKVQPAELEDSGVYFCASSPVTGTGSYGYTFGSGTRLTVV.

J is TRBJ2-6 and V is TRBV28; D remains ambiguous. Germline V gene lookup returns CDR1 MDHEN and CDR2 SYDVKM. The CDR3 length is 13 residues. V lost 7 bases, J lost 4 bases, and 8 bases lay in between. The DNA for the CDR3 is TGTGCCAGCAACCAGGCGGGGGCCAACGTCCTGACTTTC. Protein: CASNQAGANVLTF.

This chain uses TRBV2 with TRBJ1-3; D gene unclear. The CDR3 consists of 15 residues. V lost 1 base, J lost 0 bases, and 7 bases lay in between. In germline, CDR1 is SNHLY, CDR2 FYNNEI. Here the CDR3 reads CASSEEYSSGNTIYF. In DNA, the CDR3 is TGTGCCAGCAGTGAAGAGTACAGCTCTGGAAACACCATATATTTT.

This sequence joins TRBV11-1 and TRBJ1-1; 8 bases fit TRBD1. With 3 bases clipped from V and 12 bases from J, the junction kept 6 bases outside the gene matches. The germline V gene encodes CDR1 SGHAT and CDR2 FQDESV (reference sequence). CDR3 size: 12 residues. This CDR3 is CASSFGGQGPFF. The CDR3 DNA is TGTGCCAGCAGCTTTGGTGGACAGGGACCTTTCTTT. The whole variable domain, remainder taken from reference TRBV11-1 and TRBJ1-1, is EAEVAQSPRYKITEKSQAVAFWCDPISGHATLYWYRQILGQGPELLVQFQDESVVDDSQLPKDRFSAERLKGVDSTLKIQPAELGDSAMYLCASSFGGQGPFFGQGTRLTVV.

The chain recombines TRBV7-8 with TRBJ2-7; TRBD2 is a possible D gene (5 bases). This CDR3 has 13 residues. Germline assignment: CDR1 SGHVS and CDR2 FQNEAQ. Trimming left V 5 bases short and J 0 bases short, with 8 bases between. CDR3 loop: CASSRRSSYEQYF. The CDR3 DNA reads as TGTGCCAGCAGCCGGAGGAGCTCCTACGAGCAGTACTTC. The full variable domain, completed using reference TRBV7-8 and TRBJ2-7, is GAGVSQSPRYKVAKRGQDVALRCDPISGHVSLFWYQQALGQGPEFLTYFQNEAQLDKSGLPSDRFFAERPEGSVSTLKIQRTQQEDSAVYLCASSRRSSYEQYFGPGTRLTVT.

A remark on this clone: Germline and junction disagree at one end, which may indicate a read error. The chain links TRBV7-9 to TRBJ2-2; 7 bases agree with TRBD1. The CDR3 has 13 amino acids. Germline CDR1 is SEHNR and CDR2 is FQNEAQ (reference sequence). The DNA for the CDR3 is TGTGCCAGCACTATAGATCAAGGGGGCCAGCGTACTTTT. This translates into CASTIDQGGQRTF. The full variable domain, completed using reference TRBV7-9 and TRBJ2-2, is DTGVSQNPRHKITKRGQNVTFRCDPISEHNRLYWYRQTLGQGPEFLTYFQNEAQLEKSRLLSDRFSAERPKGSFSTLEIQRTEQGDSAMYLCASTIDQGGQRTFGEGSRLTVL.

This clone came up a few times. V and J are TRBV4-1 and TRBJ2-5, with 7 bases matching TRBD1. Germline loops: CDR1 MGHRA, CDR2 YSYEKL. The V segment lost 4 bases and the J segment 3 bases; nucleotides outside the gene matches: 11. The CDR3 length is 16 residues. The CDR3 protein is CASSLLFRDREETQYF. DNA for the CDR3: TGCGCCAGCAGCCTCCTATTCCGGGACAGAGAAGAGACCCAGTACTTC.

This chain joins TRBV5-1 and TRBJ2-5; 8 bases align to TRBD1. Germline-derived CDR1 and CDR2 are SGHRS and YFSETQ. This CDR3 region has 13 residues. V lost 4 bases and J lost 6; bases outside the gene matches: 5. For the CDR3, the DNA is TGCGCCAGCAGCGGACAGGGAAGGAAGACCCAGTACTTC. Its translation: CASSGQGRKTQYF.

The chain combines TRBV6-5 with TRBJ2-2, with 7 bases that match TRBD1. J lost 6 bases, V lost 4 bases, and 8 bases had no gene match. Per the germline V gene, CDR1 is MNHEY and CDR2 is SVGAGI. The CDR3 totals 15 residues. The CDR3 loop reads CASSFLDRAPGELFF. CDR3 in DNA: TGTGCCAGCAGTTTTCTCGACAGGGCTCCCGGGGAGCTGTTTTTT.